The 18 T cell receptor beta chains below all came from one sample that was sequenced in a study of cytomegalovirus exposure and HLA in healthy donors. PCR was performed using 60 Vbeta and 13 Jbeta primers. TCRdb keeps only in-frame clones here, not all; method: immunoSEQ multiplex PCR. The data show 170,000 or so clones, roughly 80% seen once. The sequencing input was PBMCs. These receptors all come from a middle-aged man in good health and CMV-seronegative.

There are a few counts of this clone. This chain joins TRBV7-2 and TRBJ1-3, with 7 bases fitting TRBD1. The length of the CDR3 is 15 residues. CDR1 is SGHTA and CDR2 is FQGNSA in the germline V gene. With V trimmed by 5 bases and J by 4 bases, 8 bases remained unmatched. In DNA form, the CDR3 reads TGTGCCAGCAGCCCCCAGACAGGGACGGGAAACACCATATATTTT. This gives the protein CASSPQTGTGNTIYF.

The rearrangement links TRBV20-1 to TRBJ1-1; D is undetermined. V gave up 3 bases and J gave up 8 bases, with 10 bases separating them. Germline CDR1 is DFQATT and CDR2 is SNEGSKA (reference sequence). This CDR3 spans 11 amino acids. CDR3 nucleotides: TGCAGTGCTAGCCGAGCGGCCGAAGCTTTCTTT. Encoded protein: CSASRAAEAFF.

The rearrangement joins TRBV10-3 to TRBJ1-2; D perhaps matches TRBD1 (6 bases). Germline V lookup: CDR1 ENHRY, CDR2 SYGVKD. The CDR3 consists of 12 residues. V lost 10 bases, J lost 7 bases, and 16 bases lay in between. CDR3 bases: TGTGCCACCGAGGGGGGGTTGTCTGGCTACACCTTC. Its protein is CATEGGLSGYTF.

In DNA form, the CDR3 reads TGTGCCAGCTCACCAAAGGGGATGAACACTGAAGCTTTCTTT. This sequence encodes CASSPKGMNTEAFF. This rearrangement joins TRBV18 to TRBJ1-1, with D perhaps TRBD1 (5 bases). With 2 bases removed from V and 0 bases from J, the gap between germline ends came to 7 bases. CDR1 is KGHSH and CDR2 is LQKENI in the germline V gene. The CDR3 consists of 14 residues.

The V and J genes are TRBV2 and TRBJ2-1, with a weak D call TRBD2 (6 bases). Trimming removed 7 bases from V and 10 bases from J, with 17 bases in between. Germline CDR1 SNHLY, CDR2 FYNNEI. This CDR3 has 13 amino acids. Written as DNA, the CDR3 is TGTGCCAGCAACCCATGGCGGGAAAGAGAGCAGTTCTTC. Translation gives CASNPWREREQFF.

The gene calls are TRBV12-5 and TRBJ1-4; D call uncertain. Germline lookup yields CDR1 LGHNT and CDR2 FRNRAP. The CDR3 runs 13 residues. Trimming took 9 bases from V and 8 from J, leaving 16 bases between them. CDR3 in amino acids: CASSPGRGEKLFF. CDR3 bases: TGTGCTAGCTCGCCAGGCCGGGGAGAAAAACTGTTTTTT.

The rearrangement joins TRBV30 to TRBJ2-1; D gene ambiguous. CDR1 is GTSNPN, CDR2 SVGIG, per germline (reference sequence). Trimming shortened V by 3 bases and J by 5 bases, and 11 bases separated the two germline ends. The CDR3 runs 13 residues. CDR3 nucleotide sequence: TGTGCCTGGAGGCTCGCTGGAGACAATGAGCAGTTCTTC. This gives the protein CAWRLAGDNEQFF.

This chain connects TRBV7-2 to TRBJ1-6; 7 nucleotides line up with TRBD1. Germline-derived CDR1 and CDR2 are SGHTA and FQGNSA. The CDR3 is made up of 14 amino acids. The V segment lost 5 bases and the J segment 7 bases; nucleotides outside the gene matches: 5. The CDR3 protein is CASSREGANSPLHF. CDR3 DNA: TGTGCCAGCAGCCGAGAGGGGGCGAATTCACCCCTCCACTTT.

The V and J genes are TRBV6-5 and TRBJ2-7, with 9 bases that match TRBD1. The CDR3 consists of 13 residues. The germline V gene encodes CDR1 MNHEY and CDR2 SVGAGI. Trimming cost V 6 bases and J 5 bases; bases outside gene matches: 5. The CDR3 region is CASRGDRVNEQYF. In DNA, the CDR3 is TGTGCCAGCAGGGGGGACAGGGTCAACGAGCAGTACTTC.

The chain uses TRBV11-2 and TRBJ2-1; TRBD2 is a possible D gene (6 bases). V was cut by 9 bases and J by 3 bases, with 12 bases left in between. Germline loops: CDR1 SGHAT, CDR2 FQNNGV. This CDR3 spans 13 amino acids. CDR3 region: CASVGRGYNEQFF. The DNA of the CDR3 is TGTGCCAGTGTGGGGCGGGGCTACAATGAGCAGTTCTTC.

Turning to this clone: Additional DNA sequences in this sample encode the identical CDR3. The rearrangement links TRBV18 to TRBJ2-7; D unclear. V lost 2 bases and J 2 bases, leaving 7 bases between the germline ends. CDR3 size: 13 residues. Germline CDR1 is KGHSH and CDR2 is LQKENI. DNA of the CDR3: TGTGCCAGCTCACCAGGCCAGACCTACGAGCAGTACTTC. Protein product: CASSPGQTYEQYF. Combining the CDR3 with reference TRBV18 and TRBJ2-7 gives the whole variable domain NAGVMQNPRHLVRRRGQEARLRCSPMKGHSHVYWYRQLPEEGLKFMVYLQKENIIDESGMPKERFSAEFPKEGPSILRIQQVVRGDSAAYFCASSPGQTYEQYFGPGTRLTVT.

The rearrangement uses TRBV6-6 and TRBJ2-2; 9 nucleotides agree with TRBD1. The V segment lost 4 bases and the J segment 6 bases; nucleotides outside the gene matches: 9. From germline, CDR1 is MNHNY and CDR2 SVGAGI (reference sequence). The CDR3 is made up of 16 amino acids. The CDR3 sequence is CASSFSGTGFSGELFF. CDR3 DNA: TGTGCCAGCAGTTTCTCCGGGACAGGGTTTTCCGGGGAGCTGTTTTTT.

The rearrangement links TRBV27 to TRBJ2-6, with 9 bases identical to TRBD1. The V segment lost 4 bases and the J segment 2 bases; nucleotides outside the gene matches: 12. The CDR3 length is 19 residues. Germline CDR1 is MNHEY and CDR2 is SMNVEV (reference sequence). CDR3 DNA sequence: TGTGCCAGCAGTTCCAACCGGGACAGGGTCCAAACTGGGGCCAACGTCCTGACTTTC. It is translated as CASSSNRDRVQTGANVLTF.

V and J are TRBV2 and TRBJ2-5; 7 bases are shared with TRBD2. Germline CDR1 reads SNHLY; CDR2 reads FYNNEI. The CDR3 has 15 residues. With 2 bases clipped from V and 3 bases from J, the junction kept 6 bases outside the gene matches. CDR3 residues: CASSELGGLEETQYF. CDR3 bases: TGTGCCAGCAGTGAACTGGGGGGGTTAGAAGAGACCCAGTACTTC.

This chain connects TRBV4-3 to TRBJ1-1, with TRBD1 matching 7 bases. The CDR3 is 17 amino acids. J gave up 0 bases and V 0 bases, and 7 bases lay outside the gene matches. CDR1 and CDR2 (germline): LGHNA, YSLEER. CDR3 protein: CASSQDRIQGLNTEAFF. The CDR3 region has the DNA TGCGCCAGCAGCCAAGATCGGATACAGGGGCTGAACACTGAAGCTTTCTTT.

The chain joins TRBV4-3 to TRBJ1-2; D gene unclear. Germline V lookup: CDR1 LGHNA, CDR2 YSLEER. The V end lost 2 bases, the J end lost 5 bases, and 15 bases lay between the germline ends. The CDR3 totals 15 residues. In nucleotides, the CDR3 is TGCGCCAGCAGCCAATTGGCCACAGCTTTATATGGCTACACCTTC. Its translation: CASSQLATALYGYTF.

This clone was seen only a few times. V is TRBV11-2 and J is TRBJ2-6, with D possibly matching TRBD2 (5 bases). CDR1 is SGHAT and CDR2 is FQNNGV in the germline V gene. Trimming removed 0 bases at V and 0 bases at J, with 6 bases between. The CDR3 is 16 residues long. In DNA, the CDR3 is TGTGCCAGCAGCTTAGATCGGGGCTCTGGGGCCAACGTCCTGACTTTC. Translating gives CASSLDRGSGANVLTF.

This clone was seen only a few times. The CDR3 sequence is CASSDRQVLSGANVLTF. In nucleotides, the CDR3 is TGTGCCAGCAGTGATCGGCAGGTTTTGTCCGGGGCCAACGTCCTGACTTTC. The rearrangement joins TRBV25-1 to TRBJ2-6; no definite D call. Deletions cut 3 bases from V and 4 bases from J, with 16 bases between. CDR1 is MGHDK and CDR2 is SYGVNS in the germline V gene. The CDR3 contains 17 residues.